This T cell receptor (beta chain) stems from a study of untreated major depressive disorder. Study findings and constraints: CD4+ T cells from depressed patients used TRBV05-01 (Vbeta 5.1) more often than controls.

Data came from immunoSEQ multiplex PCR; TCRdb stores just in-frame clones and leaves some out. The profile shows tens of thousands of clones, over 85% of them singletons. CDR1 SGHTA and CDR2 FQGNSA come from the germline V gene. The CDR3 totals 16 residues. V was trimmed by 1 base and J by 2 bases, leaving 12 bases between them. Typically about 96% of enriched cells were CD4+. A note on this clone: Its target is not known.

The sample comprised CD4+ T cells from PBMCs. This chain uses TRBV7-2 with TRBJ1-5; D is undetermined. The clonotype originates from a young man in good health. The CDR3 region has the DNA TGTGCCAGCAGCTTAGGGACTACCCCCGGCAATCAGCCCCAGCATTTT. As protein: CASSLGTTPGNQPQHF.